Below are 29 T cell receptor beta chains sequenced from a single sample in a study of cytomegalovirus exposure and HLA in healthy donors. Sequencing used immunoSEQ multiplex PCR; TCRdb keeps in-frame clones, though not all of them. This table holds 150,000 to 200,000 clones, roughly 89% found once. Sequencing was performed on PBMCs. The receptor source for this set is a woman between 25 and 40 years old in good health and CMV-seronegative.

The gene calls are TRBV6-1 and TRBJ1-1; D perhaps matches TRBD1 (6 bases). The CDR3 totals 14 residues. The germline gives CDR1 MNHNS, CDR2 SASEGT. V was pared by 5 bases and J by 4 bases, with 14 bases between. The CDR3 DNA sequence: TGTGCCAGCAGTCTCAGGGAGGGGGGCACTGAAGCTTTCTTT. Translated: CASSLREGGTEAFF.

The chain carries TRBV27 and TRBJ2-3; 7 nucleotides align to TRBD1. The CDR3 sequence is 13 residues long. The V gene end was trimmed by 5 bases and the J gene end by 14 bases; junction bases not matched to a gene: 13. The germline CDR1 and CDR2 sequences are MNHEY and SMNVEV (reference sequence). CDR3 sequence reads: CASSPDAGTELYF. CDR3 DNA sequence: TGTGCCAGCAGTCCGGACGCCGGGACAGAGTTGTATTTT.

This chain uses TRBV7-9 with TRBJ1-1; D gene uncertain. Germline values: CDR1 SEHNR, CDR2 FQNEAQ (reference sequence). The CDR3 is 13 residues long. The V gene lost 5 bases and the J gene lost 1 base, with 8 bases spanning the gap. The CDR3 loop is CASSVTANTEAFF. CDR3 coding DNA: TGTGCCAGCAGCGTTACAGCGAACACTGAAGCTTTCTTT.

V is TRBV30 and J is TRBJ1-1; possible D gene TRBD1, 5 bases. Trimming shortened V by 3 bases and J by 0 bases, and 8 bases separated the two germline ends. Looked up from germline, CDR1 is GTSNPN and CDR2 is SVGIG (reference sequence). This CDR3 comprises 13 residues. The DNA for the CDR3 is TGTGCCTGGAGCAGGGATCTGAACACTGAAGCTTTCTTT. It encodes CAWSRDLNTEAFF.

The V call is TRBV5-6, the J call TRBJ2-6, with 8 nucleotides matching TRBD2. The V gene's germline CDR1 is SGHDT and CDR2 YYEEEE. The CDR3 has 17 residues. V lost 1 base, J lost 4 bases, and 7 bases stayed unmatched. This CDR3 is CASSLSRGGLGANVLTF. The CDR3 DNA sequence: TGTGCCAGCAGCTTGAGCCGGGGGGGCTTGGGGGCCAACGTCCTGACTTTC.

The sample holds a few counts of this clone. The chain carries TRBV2 and TRBJ1-2; the D is unclear. The V and J ends lost 6 bases and 5 bases respectively, with 7 bases between them. Germline V gene sequence: CDR1 SNHLY, CDR2 FYNNEI. The CDR3 runs to 11 residues. CDR3 coding DNA: TGTGCCAGCAGACGGGGATATGGCTACACCTTC. It yields the protein CASRRGYGYTF.

The V and J genes are TRBV6-6 and TRBJ2-4; D may be TRBD1 (6 bases). Deletions cut 5 bases from V and 5 bases from J, with 13 bases between. The CDR3 covers 14 residues. Germline-derived CDR1 and CDR2 are MNHNY and SVGAGI (reference sequence). Written as DNA, the CDR3 is TGTGCCAGCAGTAATTCAGGGGACCAAAACATTCAGTACTTC. This sequence encodes CASSNSGDQNIQYF.

The chain uses TRBV4-1 and TRBJ2-1, with D possibly matching TRBD2 (7 bases). The CDR3 contains 15 residues. V shed 2 bases and J shed 4 bases, with 12 bases lying between them. Germline CDR1 MGHRA, CDR2 YSYEKL. The CDR3 spells CASSQIGGAYNEQFF. CDR3 DNA sequence: TGCGCCAGCAGCCAAATAGGGGGGGCTTACAATGAGCAGTTCTTC.

The CDR3 DNA follows: TGCGCCAGCAAGGTTGGGGACAGGGGGCTCGAGCAGTACTTC. This codes for CASKVGDRGLEQYF. The V gene is TRBV5-1, the J gene TRBJ2-7; 12 bases are a match to TRBD1. The CDR3 consists of 14 residues. Trimming at V came to 6 bases and at J to 6 bases, leaving 7 bases not matched to a gene. The germline V gene encodes CDR1 SGHRS and CDR2 YFSETQ.

This chain links TRBV29-1 with TRBJ2-3, with 16 bases identical to TRBD2. This CDR3 comprises 15 residues. Losses at the gene ends were 7 bases for V and 3 bases for J; bases not matched to a gene: 4. Germline CDR1 is SQVTM and CDR2 is ANQGSEA. CDR3 sequence (DNA): TGCAGCGCACAGGGACTAGCGGGGGGGACAGATACGCAGTATTTT. It translates to CSAQGLAGGTDTQYF.

The rearrangement joins TRBV7-7 to TRBJ2-7; possibly TRBD2 for D (6 bases). V shed 3 bases and J shed 4 bases, with 13 bases lying between them. Germline V gives CDR1 SSHAT, CDR2 FNYEAQ (reference sequence). This CDR3 spans 14 amino acids. CDR3 sequence (DNA): TGTGCCAGCAGCTTGCCACAGGAGGGTTACGAGCAGTACTTC. Protein: CASSLPQEGYEQYF.

This sequence joins TRBV19 and TRBJ1-3; D uncertain. CDR1 is LNHDA, CDR2 SQIVND, per germline (reference sequence). The CDR3 has 14 amino acids. The V gene lost 6 bases and the J gene lost 0 bases, with 9 bases spanning the gap. The CDR3 loop reads CASRSPGSGNTIYF. CDR3 bases: TGTGCCAGTAGGAGCCCGGGCTCTGGAAACACCATATATTTT.

This clone has just one count. The V call is TRBV9, the J call TRBJ1-4; 7 nucleotides match TRBD1. J gave up 11 bases and V 3 bases, and 19 bases lay outside the gene matches. CDR1 SGDLS and CDR2 YYNGEE come from the germline V gene. This CDR3 spans 17 amino acids. This chain's CDR3 is CASSAHPYTGTEWKLFF. The CDR3 DNA sequence: TGTGCCAGCAGCGCTCACCCCTACACCGGGACAGAGTGGAAACTGTTTTTT.

This sequence joins TRBV27 and TRBJ2-2; D call uncertain. Per the germline V gene, CDR1 is MNHEY and CDR2 is SMNVEV (reference sequence). The CDR3 extends over 12 amino acids. V dropped 5 bases and J dropped 7 bases, with 8 bases sitting between them. DNA for the CDR3: TGTGCCAGCAGTGCCGGGTTCGGGGAGCTGTTTTTT. Translated: CASSAGFGELFF.

This clone was counted between two and nine times. The chain is built from TRBV27 and TRBJ2-7; D unresolved. The CDR3 runs to 13 residues. CDR1 and CDR2 (germline): MNHEY, SMNVEV (reference sequence). The ends were cut back, 6 bases at V and 1 base at J, with 10 bases in the middle. The DNA for the CDR3 is TGTGCCAGCAGGCCCGAAACTTCCTACGAGCAGTACTTC. It yields the protein CASRPETSYEQYF.

With respect to this clone: The same CDR3 arises from other DNA sequences in this sample as well. This chain links TRBV4-1 with TRBJ2-7; a weak D match, TRBD2 (5 bases). The V end was cut by 1 base, the J end by 0 bases, with 7 bases between. The length of the CDR3 is 14 residues. Per germline, CDR1 MGHRA and CDR2 YSYEKL. Here the CDR3 DNA reads TGCGCCAGCAGCCAAGCCCGGGACTCCTACGAGCAGTACTTC. This encodes CASSQARDSYEQYF.

This clone has just one count. V usage is TRBV5-1 and J usage is TRBJ1-4; a weak D match, TRBD1 (6 bases). Deletions cut 7 bases from V and 7 bases from J, with 14 bases between. Looked up from germline, CDR1 is SGHRS and CDR2 is YFSETQ. The CDR3 sequence is 13 residues long. As DNA, the CDR3 is TGCGCCAGCCGAGGCGGGGGCGGTGAAAAACTGTTTTTT. Protein: CASRGGGGEKLFF.

The J gene is TRBJ1-5, the V gene TRBV6-1, with a tentative D call TRBD1 (6 bases). Germline V CDR1 and CDR2: MNHNS, SASEGT. This CDR3 comprises 15 residues. The V gene lost 8 bases and the J gene lost 6 bases, with 20 bases spanning the gap. The CDR3 DNA follows: TGTGCCAGCCTACAGGGTTTTAGGGGTACTCAGCCCCAGCATTTT. It translates to CASLQGFRGTQPQHF.

This chain uses TRBV6-1 with TRBJ2-1; 12 bases fit TRBD2. The V and J ends lost 3 bases and 15 bases, in that order; junction bases with no gene match: 12. Germline CDR1 MNHNS, CDR2 SASEGT. CDR3 length: 15 residues. This CDR3 reads CASSDPWASGGAGFF. DNA for the CDR3: TGTGCCAGCAGTGACCCCTGGGCTAGCGGGGGGGCGGGGTTCTTC.

The genes are TRBV5-6 and TRBJ2-5; TRBD1 matches at 10 bases. The CDR3 sequence is 15 residues long. V lost 4 bases to trimming and J lost 3 bases; unmatched junction nucleotides: 6. CDR1 SGHDT and CDR2 YYEEEE come from the germline V gene. CDR3 loop: CASSTTGQGKETQYF. The CDR3 DNA reads as TGTGCCAGCAGCACAACGGGACAGGGGAAAGAGACCCAGTACTTC.

V is TRBV6-5 and J is TRBJ1-2; D perhaps matches TRBD1 (6 bases). V dropped 0 bases and J dropped 8 bases, with 16 bases sitting between them. This CDR3 spans 15 amino acids. CDR1 is MNHEY, CDR2 SVGAGI, per germline. CDR3 in amino acids: CASSYSGRGYGGYTF. The CDR3 nucleotides are TGTGCCAGCAGTTACTCGGGCAGGGGTTACGGCGGCTACACCTTC.

The gene calls are TRBV6-5 and TRBJ2-2; 8 positions agree with TRBD1. Germline V gene data show CDR1 as MNHEY and CDR2 as SVGAGI. The CDR3 extends over 15 amino acids. V trimming: 4 bases; J trimming: 6 bases; junction bases outside the gene matches: 7. CDR3 DNA sequence: TGTGCCAGCAGTTCGCCGACAGGGGTTCCCGGGGAGCTGTTTTTT. The encoded protein is CASSSPTGVPGELFF.

CDR3 coding DNA: TGTGCCAGCAGTTACTCGAAGCGGCAAGAGACCCAGTACTTC. Translating it yields CASSYSKRQETQYF. The chain links TRBV6-6 to TRBJ2-5; TRBD2 is a possible D gene (5 bases). V lost 0 bases, J lost 2 bases, and 7 bases lay in between. This CDR3 spans 14 amino acids. The V gene's germline CDR1 is MNHNY and CDR2 SVGAGI (reference sequence).

Comment on this clone: At one end the junction does not follow the germline gene, possibly because of a read error. The chain has TRBV4-1 and TRBJ2-3; tentatively, D is TRBD2 (5 bases). From germline, CDR1 is MGHRA and CDR2 YSYEKL. The CDR3 runs 16 residues. In DNA form, the CDR3 reads TGCGCCAGCAGCCAACCTCTTAGGGCTAGCAGAGATACGCAGTATTTT. Protein product: CASSQPLRASRDTQYF.

CDR3 region: CASSLPGQGGDTQYF. CDR3 DNA sequence: TGTGCCAGCAGCTTACCTGGACAGGGGGGAGATACGCAGTATTTT. The chain combines TRBV5-6 with TRBJ2-3; 10 bases match TRBD1. CDR1 and CDR2 from the germline V gene are SGHDT and YYEEEE. The CDR3 spans 15 residues. The J segment lost 5 bases and the V segment lost 2 bases, leaving 5 bases of the junction unmatched.

This clone appeared a single time. The V and J genes are TRBV7-9 and TRBJ2-1, with 11 bases lining up with TRBD2. With V trimmed by 10 bases and J by 9 bases, 8 bases remained unmatched. Germline values: CDR1 SEHNR, CDR2 FQNEAQ (reference sequence). This CDR3 region has 13 residues. The CDR3 DNA sequence: TGTGCCATACTTAGCGGGGGGGCCGGTGAGCAGTTCTTC. Its protein is CAILSGGAGEQFF.

The gene calls are TRBV6-5 and TRBJ1-5; no reliable D call. Germline V CDR1 and CDR2: MNHEY, SVGAGI. This CDR3 has 13 residues. Trimming shortened V by 6 bases and J by 0 bases, and 6 bases separated the two germline ends. The CDR3 DNA follows: TGTGCCAGCAGATCGGGTAGCAATCAGCCCCAGCATTTT. It specifies CASRSGSNQPQHF.

This chain joins TRBV13 and TRBJ1-6, with D tentatively TRBD1 (6 bases). The germline CDR1 and CDR2 sequences are PRHDT and FYEKMQ (reference sequence). V lost 5 bases, J lost 0 bases, and 11 bases lay in between. The CDR3 is 16 amino acids. The CDR3 spells CASSPTGSSYNSPLHF. CDR3 sequence (DNA): TGTGCCAGCAGCCCCACAGGGAGCTCCTATAATTCACCCCTCCACTTT.

The gene calls are TRBV4-1 and TRBJ2-7; D remains ambiguous. Germline values: CDR1 MGHRA, CDR2 YSYEKL. Trimming stripped 1 base from V and 2 bases from J, with 9 bases between. The CDR3 is 14 residues long. The CDR3 DNA reads TGCGCCAGCAGCCAAGTCACCGGTCCCTACGAGCAGTACTTC. Its protein product is CASSQVTGPYEQYF.